The clone carrying this T cell receptor (beta chain) has a single count. The target antigen is unknown. This record comes from a study of T cell responses to AZD1222 COVID-19 vaccine. Profiling relied on immunoSEQ multiplex PCR, and the TCRdb table lists in-frame clones only, not all of them. The data contain 150,000 or so clones, around 90% of them seen just once; the ten biggest clones take up around 1.3%. The CDR3 contains 14 residues. Germline V lookup: CDR1 ENHRY, CDR2 SYGVKD. V was pared by 10 bases and J by 4 bases, with 19 bases between. Study-level points and caveats: Only a handful of AZD1222 recipients, roughly six in all, had baseline seropositivity. Dominant at 160-218 and 743-854, vaccine-associated CD4 TCRs also spanned spike. Clonal diversity may have been underestimated, and the donors were mostly white British, with more females than males. Unmutated variant regions reportedly attract nearly half of all spike-specific TCRs.

Here the sequenced sample was peripheral blood, taken on day 0 of AZD1222 vaccination. The origin of this receptor is an adult in good health. The chain has TRBV10-3 and TRBJ1-2; D is undetermined. The CDR3 loop is CATIPRADTYGYTF. The DNA for the CDR3 is TGTGCCACCATCCCGCGGGCAGACACCTATGGCTACACCTTC.